This T cell receptor beta chain is drawn from a study of T cells in Graves' hyperthyroidism and ophthalmopathy. Germline V CDR1 and CDR2: SQVTM, ANQGSEA. Trimming cost V 8 bases and J 0 bases, with 16 bases left between them. The CDR3 is 14 residues long. Study observations and caveats: In the analysis, a 13 V-J model separated ophthalmopathy from stable hyperthyroidism.

Amplification of TCR beta CDR3 regions used RNA as the template. First-round RT-PCR targeting the TCR CDR3 was performed with the HTBI primer set. In TCRdb, the multiplex PCR reads were re-called with MiXCR into one record per CDR3 protein. The sample lists more than 550,000 distinct CDR3 sequences, 45% occurring once. Comments on this clonotype: The antigen remains undetermined.

The sequencing input was peripheral blood or thyroid tissue (not recorded which). V and J are TRBV29-1 and TRBJ1-1, with D perhaps TRBD1 (5 bases). This receptor was identified in an adult man with Graves' disease, either hyperthyroidism or ophthalmopathy (not recorded which). The chain's CDR3 is CSLRANLLNTEAFF. The CDR3 DNA reads TGCAGCCTCAGGGCAAACCTTCTGAACACTGAAGCTTTCTTT.